The rows below give T cell receptor beta chains drawn from one sample of a study of cytomegalovirus exposure and HLA in healthy donors. Using immunoSEQ multiplex PCR, the repertoire was profiled, and TCRdb retains in-frame clones only, with some absent. The table records 85,000 to 100,000 clones, 86% of them present only once. Material for sequencing was PBMCs. The origin of the receptors is a man under 40 in good health and CMV-seropositive. Both conserved end residues are trimmed from each CDR3.

V gene	J gene	CDR3 protein
TRBV5-1	TRBJ2-2	ASSPWRGGSEGELF
TRBV18	TRBJ1-5	ASSPLSHQPQH
TRBV5-1	TRBJ2-2	ASSLGTSGLTGELF
TRBV25-1	TRBJ2-5	ASLGGGQGLETQY
TRBV7-2	TRBJ2-5	ASSLNPAGGGETQY
TRBV9	TRBJ1-5	ASSEGGNSNQPQH
TRBV28	TRBJ2-7	ASRGPSSYLYEQY
TRBV27	TRBJ1-6	ASKPRGFIDSPLH
TRBV6-5	TRBJ1-2	ASSTGGDGYT
TRBV6-6	TRBJ1-5	ASRTGQDNQPQH
TRBV9	TRBJ2-2	ASSLMSGRTSGELF
TRBV10-3	TRBJ1-2	AISELTGTYGYT
TRBV4-1	TRBJ1-1	ASSQVGTGRTEAF